These T cell receptor beta chains were read from a single sample in a study of blood T cell repertoires in COVID-19. Assay used: immunoSEQ multiplex PCR; TCRdb lists only in-frame clones, some missing. The sample has about 210,000 clones; 80% to 90% are singletons. Sample: peripheral blood. These receptors all stem from a man between 18 and 35 years old with active or convalescent COVID-19. CDR3s include the opening cysteine and the closing phenylalanine or tryptophan. The order of the fields is J gene, clone size, D gene, V gene, CDR3 DNA, CDR3 protein. A D gene is named only where the DNA matches it firmly. Size tells how often a clone was seen (once, few, many) or the class of an expanded clone, and some rows leave it out.

TRBJ2-7 | - | - | TRBV5-1 | TGCGCCAGCAGCTTGACGGGGGACTACGAGCAGTACTTC | CASSLTGDYEQYF
TRBJ1-5 | few | TRBD1 | TRBV11-2 | TGTGCCAGCAGCGCCGACCCGACAGGGAATCAGCCCCAGCATTTT | CASSADPTGNQPQHF
TRBJ2-2 | - | TRBD2 | TRBV25-1 | TGTGCCAGCAGTGAATCTACACTAGCGGGAGGGAACACCGGGGAGCTGTTTTTT | CASSESTLAGGNTGELFF
TRBJ2-3 | - | - | TRBV28 | TGTGCCAGCAGCCTCCCGGGAAACACAGATACGCAGTATTTT | CASSLPGNTDTQYF
TRBJ2-1 | - | - | TRBV24-1 | TGTGCCACCAGTGATTTGGGGTTCGGAGGTTACAATGAGCAGTTCTTC | CATSDLGFGGYNEQFF
TRBJ2-5 | - | TRBD2 | TRBV27 | TGTGCCAGCAAACAAAATAGGGGACTAGCGGGGCAAGAGACCCAGTACTTC | CASKQNRGLAGQETQYF
TRBJ1-3 | few | TRBD1 | TRBV5-1 | TGCGCCAGTGGGACAGGAGATATGGGGTTCTCTGGAAACACCATATATTTT | CASGTGDMGFSGNTIYF
TRBJ2-1 | - | - | TRBV24-1 | TGTGCCACCAGTGGTTCATCCGGCGGGATGGGTTTTGATGAGCAGTTCTTC | CATSGSSGGMGFDEQFF
TRBJ1-1 | few | - | TRBV10-3 | TGTGCCATCAGTGGAACAGGATATGAAAATGAAGCTTTCTTT | CAISGTGYENEAFF
TRBJ2-7 | - | - | TRBV19 | TGTGCCAGTAGTATTCAGCGGAGCGATGCCTACGAGCAGTACTTC | CASSIQRSDAYEQYF
TRBJ2-1 | - | TRBD1 | TRBV28 | TGTGCCAGCAGTTGGCGGGACAGGGCGGCCTATGAGCAGTTCTTC | CASSWRDRAAYEQFF
TRBJ2-2 | - | TRBD2 | TRBV7-9 | TGTGCCAGCAGCTTAAACAGGGCGGGAGGCAACACCGGGGAGCTGTTTTTT | CASSLNRAGGNTGELFF
TRBJ2-2 | - | TRBD2 | TRBV24-1 | TGTGCCACCAGTGATTTGGCCGGCCAGGGTAGCGGGAGGTCCGGGGAGCTGTTTTTT | CATSDLAGQGSGRSGELFF
TRBJ2-1 | - | TRBD2 | TRBV6-5 | TGTGCCAGCAGTTACGGCTTCGGGAGGGCTTCGGATGAGCAGTTCTTC | CASSYGFGRASDEQFF
TRBJ2-7 | - | - | TRBV2 | TGTGCCAGCACGGTGGGGGCCCACGAGCAGTACTTC | CASTVGAHEQYF
TRBJ1-1 | - | - | TRBV18 | TGTGCCAGCTCACCGGGACATAGTTACACTGAAGCTTTCTTT | CASSPGHSYTEAFF
TRBJ2-2 | - | TRBD2 | TRBV9 | TGTGCCAGCAGCGTTGGCGGGAGGGCCCTCGGGACCGGGGAGCTGTTTTTT | CASSVGGRALGTGELFF
TRBJ1-4 | - | TRBD1 | TRBV11-2 | TGTGCCAGCAGCCCCGACAGGGGTTTGCGAAAACTGTTTTTT | CASSPDRGLRKLFF
TRBJ1-5 | - | - | TRBV6-6 | TGTGCCAGCCGACAAACGACAGGCTCACATCAGCCCCAGCATTTT | CASRQTTGSHQPQHF
TRBJ1-3 | - | TRBD1 | TRBV6-5 | TGTGCCAGCAGGAGACAGGGGCCAAGAAACACCATATATTTT | CASRRQGPRNTIYF
TRBJ2-5 | once | - | TRBV12-2 | TGTGCAAGTCGCTTAGTACAGGGGGGAGAGACCCAGTACTTC | CASRLVQGGETQYF
TRBJ2-1 | - | - | TRBV5-1 | TGCGCCAGCAGCCAGCAAACTACCACCTACAATGAGCAGTTCTTC | CASSQQTTTYNEQFF
TRBJ2-7 | - | - | TRBV6-2/TRBV6-3 | TGTGCCAGCAGTCAGATCGACGAGCAGTACTTC | CASSQIDEQYF
TRBJ1-2 | once | - | TRBV9 | TGTGCCAGCAGCGGGGCCCGGCTCGACTATGGCTACACCTTC | CASSGARLDYGYTF
TRBJ2-2 | - | TRBD2 | TRBV19 | TGTGCCAGTAGTGCAAGTGGGGGACTAGCGGGCACCGGGGAGCTGTTTTTT | CASSASGGLAGTGELFF
TRBJ2-7 | - | - | TRBV5-5 | TGTGCCAGCAGCTTGAATAACTACGAGCAGTACTTC | CASSLNNYEQYF
TRBJ1-2 | - | TRBD1 | TRBV6-1 | TGTGCCAGCAGTGTTGGGGCGTGGGACAGGGGGCTCGGCTACACCTTC | CASSVGAWDRGLGYTF
TRBJ1-1 | many | - | TRBV14 | TGTGCCAGCAGCCACATAGGCGGTACTGAAGCTTTCTTT | CASSHIGGTEAFF
TRBJ2-1 | once | - | TRBV5-1 | TGCGCCAGCAGCTTGGGGTGGAGCGGCCAATTCTCCTACAATGAGCAGTTCTTC | CASSLGWSGQFSYNEQFF
TRBJ2-1 | - | TRBD2 | TRBV15 | TGTGCCACCAGCAGAGATCCGGGACTAGCGGCTAATGAGCAGTTCTTC | CATSRDPGLAANEQFF
TRBJ1-4 | - | - | TRBV7-9 | TGTGCCAGCAGCGCACAGGGTAGAGAAAAACTGTTTTTT | CASSAQGREKLFF
TRBJ1-5 | - | TRBD1 | TRBV28 | TGTGCCAGCAGTCCGGCGACAGGGGAACGTCAGCCCCAGCATTTT | CASSPATGERQPQHF
TRBJ1-5 | - | TRBD1 | TRBV18 | TGTGCCAGCCGGGACAGCATTTATCAGCCCCAGCATTTT | CASRDSIYQPQHF
TRBJ1-4 | - | TRBD1 | TRBV5-1 | TGCGCCAGCCAGCGAGTGGGACAGGGGGATGAAAAACTGTTTTTT | CASQRVGQGDEKLFF
TRBJ2-7 | - | - | TRBV3-1/TRBV3-2 | TGTGCCAGCAGTTCCAACCCCCGAGGCGAGCAGTACTTC | CASSSNPRGEQYF
TRBJ2-1 | - | - | TRBV7-9 | TGTGCCAGCAGCTTAGCCCCGGGACTTACACCAAACAATGAGCAGTTCTTC | CASSLAPGLTPNNEQFF
TRBJ1-5 | - | - | TRBV20-1 | TGCAGTGCGACTTCAGGGCAGCCCCAGCATTTT | CSATSGQPQHF
TRBJ2-7 | - | - | TRBV13 | TGTGCCAGCAGCCAGAGCGGGTACGTCGAGCAGTACTTC | CASSQSGYVEQYF
TRBJ1-1 | - | - | TRBV11-2 | TGTGCCAGCAGCTCCTCAGACAGCCAGAACACTGAAGCTTTCTTT | CASSSSDSQNTEAFF
TRBJ2-5 | - | - | TRBV2 | TGTGCCAGTAATGGCCAGGGGGGAGAGACCCAGTACTTC | CASNGQGGETQYF
TRBJ1-1 | - | TRBD1 | TRBV2 | TGTGCCAGCAGCCCCTTTGTGGATGGGACAGGGCGGGACACTGAAGCTTTCTTT | CASSPFVDGTGRDTEAFF
TRBJ2-3 | - | - | TRBV14 | TGTGCCAGCAGCCAAGATCCACCGGGGTTCACAGATACGCAGTATTTT | CASSQDPPGFTDTQYF
TRBJ2-1 | once | TRBD1 | TRBV19 | TGTGCCAGTAGTATGTGGCTCAGGGGGCTTACGGGCGATGAGCAGTTCTTC | CASSMWLRGLTGDEQFF
TRBJ2-7 | - | TRBD2 | TRBV6-5 | TGTGCCAGCAGACAAAGGACTAGCGGCTCCTACGAGCAGTACTTC | CASRQRTSGSYEQYF
TRBJ2-1 | - | TRBD2 | TRBV13 | TGTGCCAGCAGCGGCGCGGGACTAGCGGGAGGATTGAGCTCCTACAATGAGCAGTTCTTC | CASSGAGLAGGLSSYNEQFF
TRBJ1-1 | - | - | TRBV20-1 | TGCAGTGCCCCTTCGCGCACTGAAGCTTTCTTT | CSAPSRTEAFF